This TCR beta chain was captured by sequencing in a study of human T cells and chemical hapten exposure. Overall study results and limits: Following DPC sensitization, TCRs present above 1 in 1000 frequency showed no change. In comparison with controls, expanded TCRs gave rise to a significantly larger number of large CDR3 similarity clusters.

This clonotype has a handful of counts. Its specificity is unknown. TCRdb re-called the RACE reads through MiXCR, storing one row per CDR3 protein. Here the sample spans around 360,000 distinct CDR3 sequences, about 6.3% being singletons. This sample's time point: patch test 2, 6 weeks after DPC sensitization. Treatment given: therapeutic diphenylcyclopropenone sensitization with weekly scalp DPC. Suited to DPC and affected by alopecia, the donors ranged from 18 to 70 years old. The ends were cut back, 3 bases at V and 0 bases at J, with 15 bases in the middle. CDR3 length: 16 amino acids. Sequenced material: whole blood, taken in connection with sensitization to the hapten diphenylcyclopropenone (DPC). The rearrangement joins TRBV12-3 or TRBV12-4 to TRBJ2-7; weak D call: TRBD2 (5 bases). The receptor comes from a woman between 18 and 29 years old with alopecia areata. Some clones in this sample may be carry-over from other donors' samples. The CDR3 DNA reads as TGTGCCAGCAGTTTTATGGGAGAGGGTACCTCCTACGAGCAGTACTTC. Translated, it gives CASSFMGEGTSYEQYF.